Shown below are 18 T cell receptor beta chains from a single sample sequenced in a study of T cell clusters in autoimmune cytopenias (dated by TCRdb to about 2019). The reads were generated on an Illumina MiSeq. TRB rearrangements were amplified by multiplex PCR using a touch-down protocol with TRB-A and TRB-B primer pools mixed in one tube. Through TCRdb reprocessing, the reads give one entry per CDR3 protein sequence; DNA is omitted. This specimen's table enumerates 2,700 or so distinct CDR3 sequences. The top ten constitute just under 45% of the sample. Each sample's TRB amplification started from approximately 240 ng of peripheral blood genomic DNA, which corresponds to tens of thousands of genome equivalents. The sequencing sample was made of peripheral blood. Receptors were obtained from a human donor with an autoimmune cytopenia or autoimmune hepatitis (not recorded which).

The chain joins TRBV27 to TRBJ2-2; checking the TCRdb D call of TRBD2 is not possible without DNA. The CDR3 runs to 22 residues. Germline lookup yields CDR1 MNHEY and CDR2 SMNVEV (reference sequence). This CDR3 reads CARGGPGRSGTSGRVNTGELFF.

The rearrangement uses TRBV12-3 or TRBV12-4 and TRBJ2-7; there is no DNA to check the TCRdb D call of TRBD1. The CDR3 runs to 15 residues. CDR3 protein: CASSYSWTGRNEQYF.

The chain is built from TRBV6-5 and TRBJ2-3; the TCRdb D gene call, TRBD2, has no DNA to confirm it. The CDR3 contains 15 residues. Germline-derived CDR1 and CDR2 are MNHEY and SVGAGI. CDR3 protein: CASRGTSTFTDTQYF.

According to its frequency, this clonotype is medium-sized (0.01 to 0.1%). The rearrangement links TRBV30 to TRBJ2-3. Germline CDR1 reads GTSNPN; CDR2 reads SVGIG (reference sequence). The CDR3 has 13 residues. The chain's CDR3 is CAWRGLATDTQYF.

The V call is TRBV6-5, the J call TRBJ2-2. CDR1 and CDR2 from the germline V gene are MNHEY and SVGAGI. The CDR3 totals 14 residues. The CDR3 is CAISESTTTGELFF.

Considering frequency, this clonotype is large. This chain connects TRBV19 to TRBJ2-7; lacking DNA, the TRBD1 call made by TCRdb goes unchecked. CDR1 is LNHDA and CDR2 is SQIVND in the germline V gene (reference sequence). This CDR3 is 14 amino acids long. CDR3 residues: CASSSRDGHYEQYF.

This clonotype shows up as medium-sized (0.01 to 0.1%) by frequency. The V gene is TRBV29-1, the J gene TRBJ1-1. The CDR3 covers 15 residues. Germline V gene lookup returns CDR1 SQVTM and CDR2 ANQGSEA. The CDR3 loop reads CSVEDPADPATEAFF.

V usage is TRBV27 and J usage is TRBJ1-1. The CDR3 contains 13 residues. Germline assignment: CDR1 MNHEY and CDR2 SMNVEV (reference sequence). Here the CDR3 reads CASRFLSGTEAFF.

Judged by frequency, this clonotype is medium-sized (0.01 to 0.1%). This chain joins TRBV6-4 and TRBJ2-3; the TCRdb call, TRBD2, lacks DNA for checking. Germline V gives CDR1 MRHNA, CDR2 SNTAGT. The CDR3 runs 15 residues. CDR3 sequence: CASSELAGGRDTQYF.

The V gene is TRBV10-3, the J gene TRBJ2-3; TCRdb calls TRBD1, which cannot be checked without DNA. This CDR3 contains 18 residues. Germline CDR1 is ENHRY and CDR2 is SYGVKD. This chain's CDR3 is CAISGIILGQGPTDTQYF.

The V call is TRBV20-1, the J call TRBJ2-7. The germline CDR1 and CDR2 sequences are DFQATT and SNEGSKA (reference sequence). CDR3 length equals 12 residues. Here the CDR3 reads CSARDYLYEQYF.

The genes are TRBV7-9 and TRBJ1-3. The CDR3 totals 14 residues. The germline gives CDR1 SEHNR, CDR2 FQNEAQ (reference sequence). Here the CDR3 reads CASSPQLRGNTIYF.

V and J are TRBV6-1 and TRBJ2-1; no DNA is available, so the TRBD2 call from TCRdb remains unchecked. The CDR3 is 13 amino acids. CDR1 is MNHNS and CDR2 is SASEGT in the germline V gene. The CDR3: CASSEVPANEQFF.

In terms of frequency, this clonotype is medium-sized. The CDR3 here is CAGLPSYNEQFF. The chain has TRBV27 and TRBJ2-1. CDR3 length: 12 residues. Germline values: CDR1 MNHEY, CDR2 SMNVEV (reference sequence).

This clonotype is called medium-sized based on its frequency. The chain carries TRBV10-3 and TRBJ2-1; with no DNA, the TCRdb D assignment of TRBD1 cannot be verified. Germline CDR1 is ENHRY and CDR2 is SYGVKD. This CDR3 contains 11 residues. CDR3 residues: CAQGQGLEQFF.

This clonotype ranks as medium-sized in terms of frequency. V usage is TRBV6-5 and J usage is TRBJ2-5; there is no DNA to check the TCRdb D call of TRBD2. CDR1 is MNHEY, CDR2 SVGAGI, per germline. The CDR3 extends over 20 amino acids. CDR3 residues: CASSTYTFRQENGGQETQYF.

The chain combines TRBV10-3 with TRBJ1-5; with no DNA, the TCRdb D assignment of TRBD1 cannot be verified. The CDR3 consists of 14 residues. Germline V gives CDR1 ENHRY, CDR2 SYGVKD. Here the CDR3 reads CAISAGGINQPQHF.

This clonotype ranks as medium-sized in terms of frequency. The chain has TRBV12-3 or TRBV12-4 and TRBJ2-1; as DNA is missing, the TRBD2 call by TCRdb cannot be tested. CDR3 length: 13 residues. CDR3 in amino acids: CASSLRREGEQFF.